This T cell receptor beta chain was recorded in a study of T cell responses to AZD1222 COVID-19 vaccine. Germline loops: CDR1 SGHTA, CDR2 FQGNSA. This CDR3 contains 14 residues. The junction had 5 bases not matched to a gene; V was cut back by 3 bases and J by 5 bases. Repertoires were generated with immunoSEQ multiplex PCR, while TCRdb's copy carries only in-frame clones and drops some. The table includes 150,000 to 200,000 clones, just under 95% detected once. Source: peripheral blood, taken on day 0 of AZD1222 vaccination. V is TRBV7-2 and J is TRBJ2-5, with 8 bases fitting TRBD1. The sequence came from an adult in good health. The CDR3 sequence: CASSLGQVMETQYF. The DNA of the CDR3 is TGTGCCAGCAGCTTGGGACAGGTCATGGAGACCCAGTACTTC.